This T cell receptor (beta chain) was recovered during a study of blood T cell repertoires in COVID-19. Study background: Nucleic acid was either cDNA or gDNA, and it came from T cells, B-cell-depleted T cells, or PBMCs.

The length of the CDR3 is 15 residues. The V end was cut by 4 bases, the J end by 2 bases, with 9 bases between. CDR1 and CDR2 (germline): MDHEN, SYDVKM. Authors' processing steps: How many nucleated cells were present was estimated from reference gene primer amplification. Produced via immunoSEQ multiplex PCR; TCRdb's table is partial and in-frame only. The V and J calls and clone size come from that table; D and trimming were worked out from the DNA. The sample lists approximately 290,000 clones, around 82% occurring once. Seattle enrolled patients during active infection and tracked them longitudinally.

Input material: peripheral blood. This chain connects TRBV28 to TRBJ1-6; D may be TRBD1 (6 bases). The origin of this receptor is a person aged 65-85 years with COVID-19, enrolled during active disease. The CDR3 spells CASSSTGPYNSPLHF. In DNA, the CDR3 is TGTGCCAGCAGTTCTACAGGGCCCTATAATTCACCCCTCCACTTT.